A single sample is the source of the 28 T cell receptor beta chains below, sequenced in a study of blood T cell repertoires in COVID-19. The protocol was immunoSEQ multiplex PCR, while the TCRdb copy is restricted to in-frame clones and leaves out a portion. The sample gives fewer than 200,000 clones, 82% of which show up once; approximately 8.7% is in the top ten. Sample: peripheral blood. The receptor source for this set is a woman aged 70 to 79 with acute or convalescent COVID-19.

In regard to this clone: Other nucleotide sequences in the sample specify the same CDR3. The chain links TRBV10-3 to TRBJ1-1, with D tentatively TRBD1 (5 bases). This CDR3 region has 14 residues. The V end was cut by 2 bases, the J end by 1 base, with 8 bases between. The V gene's germline CDR1 is ENHRY and CDR2 SYGVKD. The DNA for the CDR3 is TGTGCCATCAGTGAGCCCAGGGAGAACACTGAAGCTTTCTTT. Translation: CAISEPRENTEAFF.

V and J are TRBV7-9 and TRBJ1-3; D is perhaps TRBD1 (6 bases). There are 14 residues in the CDR3. The germline gives CDR1 SEHNR, CDR2 FQNEAQ (reference sequence). V dropped 4 bases and J dropped 4 bases, with 11 bases sitting between them. The CDR3 DNA sequence: TGTGCCAGCAGCTCCCGAAGGGGGGGAAACACCATATATTTT. It translates to CASSSRRGGNTIYF. Using reference TRBV7-9 and TRBJ1-3 for the parts outside the CDR3, the full variable domain is DTGVSQNPRHKITKRGQNVTFRCDPISEHNRLYWYRQTLGQGPEFLTYFQNEAQLEKSRLLSDRFSAERPKGSFSTLEIQRTEQGDSAMYLCASSSRRGGNTIYFGEGSWLTVV.

This chain links TRBV24-1 with TRBJ2-3; maybe TRBD1 (5 bases). Germline CDR1 is KGHDR and CDR2 is SFDVKD. Trimming stripped 1 base from V and 4 bases from J, with 5 bases between. This CDR3 contains 13 residues. The CDR3 sequence: CATSDLGADTQYF. The CDR3 DNA sequence: TGTGCCACCAGTGATTTAGGGGCAGATACGCAGTATTTT.

The rearrangement joins TRBV19 to TRBJ2-7; 9 bases agree with TRBD2. J lost 2 bases, V lost 4 bases, and 3 bases had no gene match. Germline CDR1 is LNHDA and CDR2 is SQIVND (reference sequence). This CDR3 is 14 amino acids long. The CDR3 nucleotides read TGTGCCAGTAGTACGGGACTAGCTCCCTACGAGCAGTACTTC. It yields the protein CASSTGLAPYEQYF.

This clone showed up just once. V usage is TRBV11-2 and J usage is TRBJ2-1; the match to TRBD1 covers 7 bases. Per the germline V gene, CDR1 is SGHAT and CDR2 is FQNNGV. The J segment lost 1 base and the V segment lost 1 base, leaving 1 base of the junction unmatched. The CDR3 totals 15 residues. The CDR3 spells CASSLGQGSYNEQFF. The CDR3 DNA reads as TGTGCCAGCAGCTTAGGACAGGGATCCTACAATGAGCAGTTCTTC.

In this sample, this clone turned up a few times. The chain joins TRBV6-1 to TRBJ1-2; the D is unclear. Trimming pared 1 base from V and 14 bases from J, leaving 14 bases between. The germline CDR1 and CDR2 sequences are MNHNS and SASEGT. The CDR3 runs to 12 residues. CDR3 coding DNA: TGTGCCAGCAGTGAAGTTCAGGTTTTGGGTACCTTC. This gives the protein CASSEVQVLGTF.

The chain employs TRBV6-5 and TRBJ1-2; 8 nucleotides agree with TRBD1. Per germline, CDR1 MNHEY and CDR2 SVGAGI. The CDR3 extends over 15 amino acids. The junction had 3 bases not matched to a gene; V was cut back by 0 bases and J by 3 bases. CDR3 in amino acids: CASSYSPQGDYGYTF. DNA of the CDR3: TGTGCCAGCAGTTACTCGCCACAGGGGGACTATGGCTACACCTTC.

In its sample, this clone was seen once. V gene TRBV7-6 combines with J gene TRBJ1-1; 10 bases are a match to TRBD1. The CDR3 has 15 residues. CDR1 and CDR2 from the germline V gene are SGHVS and FNYEAQ. Trimming took 6 bases from V and 6 from J; bases not matched to a gene: 10. The CDR3, as DNA: TGTGCCAGCAGTCCAGTGACAGGGGGCTTAGCTGAAGCTTTCTTT. Protein product: CASSPVTGGLAEAFF. The variable domain in full, completed from reference TRBV7-6 and TRBJ1-1, reads GAGVSQSPRYKVTKRGQDVALRCDPISGHVSLYWYRQALGQGPEFLTYFNYEAQQDKSGLPNDRFSAERPEGSISTLTIQRTEQRDSAMYRCASSPVTGGLAEAFFGQGTRLTVV.

The genes are TRBV27 and TRBJ2-7, with 9 positions matching TRBD2. Looked up from germline, CDR1 is MNHEY and CDR2 is SMNVEV (reference sequence). V gave up 0 bases and J gave up 3 bases; unmatched junction bases: 6. The CDR3 spans 16 residues. CDR3 DNA sequence: TGTGCCAGCAGTTTATCGGGTAGCGGGAGACTCTACGAGCAGTACTTC. Protein: CASSLSGSGRLYEQYF.

CDR3 region: CASSQDRDRGDTQYF. The CDR3 region has the DNA TGTGCCAGCAGCCAAGATAGGGACAGGGGGGATACGCAGTATTTT. This sequence joins TRBV3-1 (or the pseudogene TRBV3-2) and TRBJ2-3; 11 nucleotides match TRBD1. The CDR3 spans 15 residues. V lost 0 bases, J lost 6 bases, and 2 bases stayed unmatched. CDR1 LGHDT and CDR2 YNNKEL come from the germline V gene (reference sequence).

The chain is built from TRBV19 and TRBJ1-1; tentative D call: TRBD1 (5 bases). This CDR3 has 12 residues. Trimming removed 10 bases from V and 4 bases from J, with 13 bases in between. Germline-derived CDR1 and CDR2 are LNHDA and SQIVND (reference sequence). DNA for the CDR3: TGTGCCACCAGTGTGGGGGGCACTGAAGCTTTCTTT. Translating it yields CATSVGGTEAFF.

This clone appeared a few times. The chain uses TRBV11-2 and TRBJ1-1; 8 bases are shared with TRBD1. V lost 5 bases, J lost 4 bases, and 12 bases stayed unmatched. The CDR3 is made up of 16 amino acids. In germline, CDR1 is SGHAT, CDR2 FQNNGV. DNA for the CDR3: TGTGCCAGCAGCCACCCAGGGACAGGCATATCCACTGAAGCTTTCTTT. This sequence encodes CASSHPGTGISTEAFF.

The CDR3 sequence: CASSRDRGYEQYF. In DNA, the CDR3 is TGTGCCAGCAGTCGGGACAGGGGCTACGAGCAGTACTTC. The genes are TRBV6-5 and TRBJ2-7, with TRBD1 matching over 10 bases. The V and J ends lost 5 bases and 3 bases, in that order; junction bases with no gene match: 1. CDR3 length equals 13 residues. Germline CDR1 and CDR2: MNHEY and SVGAGI.

The rearrangement uses TRBV2 and TRBJ1-2; 7 bases match TRBD1. The CDR3 sequence is 14 residues long. In germline, CDR1 is SNHLY, CDR2 FYNNEI. With V trimmed by 0 bases and J by 4 bases, 2 bases remained unmatched. CDR3 loop: CASSEAGTVYGYTF. CDR3 nucleotide sequence: TGTGCCAGCAGTGAAGCAGGGACAGTCTATGGCTACACCTTC.

The rearrangement uses TRBV6-2 or TRBV6-3 and TRBJ1-2, with 8 bases fitting TRBD1. The CDR3 has 13 residues. CDR1 MNHEY and CDR2 SVGEGT come from the germline V gene. V lost 4 bases, J lost 7 bases, and 5 bases stayed unmatched. The CDR3 sequence: CASSSDRAGGYTF. DNA for the CDR3: TGTGCCAGCAGTTCGGACAGGGCGGGTGGCTACACCTTC.

The rearrangement uses TRBV7-2 and TRBJ1-1; no reliable D call. With 1 base removed from V and 2 bases from J, the gap between germline ends came to 8 bases. CDR3 length: 14 amino acids. Per the germline V gene, CDR1 is SGHTA and CDR2 is FQGNSA. In DNA, the CDR3 is TGTGCCAGCAGCTTAGTTTCTATAAACACTGAAGCTTTCTTT. Protein: CASSLVSINTEAFF.

The chain links TRBV29-1 to TRBJ2-1; 7 bases fit TRBD1. The CDR3 covers 14 residues. The trim removed 5 bases at V and 4 bases at J, leaving 8 bases unmatched. Germline V gives CDR1 SQVTM, CDR2 ANQGSEA. This CDR3 reads CSVTWDSRYNEQFF. For the CDR3, the DNA is TGCAGCGTTACTTGGGACAGCCGATACAATGAGCAGTTCTTC.

This chain connects TRBV28 to TRBJ1-1; D is unclear. V dropped 4 bases and J dropped 0 bases, with 9 bases sitting between them. The CDR3 is 14 amino acids. Germline V gene sequence: CDR1 MDHEN, CDR2 SYDVKM. CDR3 nucleotides: TGTGCCAGCAGTTCCCCGTATATGAACACTGAAGCTTTCTTT. This sequence encodes CASSSPYMNTEAFF.

This chain uses TRBV5-1 with TRBJ2-4, with 7 positions matching TRBD2. From germline, CDR1 is SGHRS and CDR2 YFSETQ. The CDR3 is 14 amino acids. V trimming: 2 bases; J trimming: 8 bases; junction bases outside the gene matches: 7. The CDR3 DNA is TGCGCCAGCAGCTTATCCGGGAGGAAGGACATTCAGTACTTC. It translates to CASSLSGRKDIQYF.

This chain links TRBV6-5 with TRBJ1-1; no clear D gene. Trimming left V 7 bases short and J 0 bases short, with 9 bases between. The V gene's germline CDR1 is MNHEY and CDR2 SVGAGI. The CDR3 loop spans 13 amino acids. The CDR3 loop reads CASKSELNTEAFF. The CDR3 coding sequence is TGTGCCAGCAAAAGCGAGTTGAACACTGAAGCTTTCTTT.

This chain's CDR3 is CASSLRQSGNEKLFF. The CDR3 bases are TGCGCCAGCAGCTTGAGACAGTCCGGTAATGAAAAACTGTTTTTT. The V call is TRBV5-1, the J call TRBJ1-4, with a tentative D call TRBD1 (5 bases). The ends were cut back, 1 base at V and 4 bases at J, with 11 bases in the middle. Germline loops: CDR1 SGHRS, CDR2 YFSETQ. This CDR3 spans 15 amino acids.

The J gene is TRBJ2-7, the V gene TRBV6-6, with 9 bases aligning to TRBD1. The germline gives CDR1 MNHNY, CDR2 SVGAGI (reference sequence). V shed 6 bases and J 5 bases; nucleotides not matched to a gene: 8. The CDR3 spans 14 residues. CDR3 loop: CASREQGAWNEQYF. In nucleotides, the CDR3 is TGTGCCAGCAGGGAACAGGGGGCTTGGAACGAGCAGTACTTC.

V gene TRBV7-2 combines with J gene TRBJ2-1; 8 positions match TRBD2. V was clipped by 1 base and J by 14 bases; unmatched bases: 16. There are 16 residues in the CDR3. Germline assignment: CDR1 SGHTA and CDR2 FQGNSA. The CDR3 DNA sequence: TGTGCCAGCAGCTTAGGGGCCACGGCGGGAGGTCCCTCGAAGTTCTTC. It translates to CASSLGATAGGPSKFF.

This clone was observed a few times. The chain employs TRBV3-1 (or the pseudogene TRBV3-2) and TRBJ1-1, with TRBD1 identical over 11 bases. CDR1 is LGHDT and CDR2 is YNNKEL in the germline V gene (reference sequence). The V gene end was trimmed by 3 bases and the J gene end by 6 bases; junction bases not matched to a gene: 6. The length of the CDR3 is 15 residues. The CDR3 sequence is CASSHGTGGLAEAFF. The DNA for the CDR3 is TGTGCCAGCAGCCACGGGACAGGGGGACTTGCTGAAGCTTTCTTT.

The chain recombines TRBV10-3 with TRBJ2-2; weak D call: TRBD2 (6 bases). The germline CDR1 and CDR2 sequences are ENHRY and SYGVKD. Trimming took 0 bases from V and 6 from J, leaving 20 bases between them. CDR3 length equals 18 residues. For the CDR3, the DNA is TGTGCCATCAGTGAGTCGGGGTGGCTAGCGACCAGTGCCGGGGAGCTGTTTTTT. Protein product: CAISESGWLATSAGELFF.

This chain joins TRBV10-3 and TRBJ2-5, with 8 bases matching TRBD1. CDR1 and CDR2 (germline): ENHRY, SYGVKD. Trimming took 3 bases from V and 3 from J; bases not matched to a gene: 6. The CDR3 covers 15 residues. Here the CDR3 reads CAISDSGQAKETQYF. Written as DNA, the CDR3 is TGTGCCATCAGTGATTCGGGACAGGCGAAAGAGACCCAGTACTTC.

The CDR3 coding sequence is TGCGCCAGCAATCCGGAGGCAGGGGGCCGCTATGGCTACACCTTC. Its translation: CASNPEAGGRYGYTF. The chain couples TRBV5-1 to TRBJ1-2; 8 nucleotides match TRBD1. Germline V CDR1 and CDR2: SGHRS, YFSETQ. The CDR3 spans 15 residues. V was pared by 6 bases and J by 4 bases, with 11 bases of the junction left unmatched.

The chain is built from TRBV13 and TRBJ1-6; D gene uncertain. Germline CDR1 and CDR2: PRHDT and FYEKMQ (reference sequence). V was shortened by 7 bases and J by 7 bases, with 11 bases between the two germline ends. The CDR3 sequence is 13 residues long. CDR3 bases: TGTGCCAGCACCTTCGGGAGGAATTCACCCCTCCACTTT. The encoded protein is CASTFGRNSPLHF.